These T cell receptor beta chains were read from a single sample in a study of shared clonotypes between healthy human individuals. Only in-frame clones appear in the TCRdb table, and some are missing; sequencing was by immunoSEQ multiplex PCR. Here the sample spans a few million clones, 92% being singletons. Sequenced: naive CD4+ T cells from PBMCs. These receptors originate from a young man in good health. Some clones in this sample may be carry-over from other donors' samples. CDR3s include the opening cysteine and the closing phenylalanine or tryptophan. The D gene is left open where the match is weak. Size values are once, few and many counts, or a class for expanded clones, and some rows have none.

CDR3	DNA	V	D	length	J	size
CASSQVLASGGDTQYF	TGTGCCAGCAGCCAAGTTCTTGCTAGCGGGGGGGATACGCAGTATTTT	TRBV4-2	TRBD2	16	TRBJ2-3	NA
CASSDMDRVAYEQYF	TGTGCCAGCAGTGACATGGACAGGGTAGCCTACGAGCAGTACTTC	TRBV2	TRBD1	15	TRBJ2-7	NA
CASSYSLGDPAFF	TGTGCCAGCAGTTACTCGTTAGGCGACCCAGCTTTCTTT	TRBV6-5	NA	13	TRBJ1-1	NA
CASTYLSGNTIYF	TGTGCCAGCACATACCTCTCTGGAAACACCATATATTTT	TRBV2	NA	13	TRBJ1-3	NA
CASSLGFSGELAHEQYF	TGTGCCAGCAGCTTAGGATTTTCGGGAGAGCTCGCCCACGAGCAGTACTTC	TRBV7-2	NA	17	TRBJ2-7	NA
CASSQDSPRNTGELFF	TGTGCCAGCAGCCAAGACTCGCCCAGGAACACCGGGGAGCTGTTTTTT	TRBV7-9	NA	16	TRBJ2-2	NA
CASSMGRTVHTEAFF	TGTGCCAGTAGTATGGGGAGGACGGTCCACACTGAAGCTTTCTTT	TRBV19	NA	15	TRBJ1-1	once
CASSLASAARSYEQYF	TGTGCCAGCAGCTTAGCGTCGGCAGCCCGCTCCTACGAGCAGTACTTC	TRBV7-9	NA	16	TRBJ2-7	NA
CASSPQTGRNEKLFF	TGTGCCAGCAGTCCCCAGACAGGGAGAAATGAAAAACTGTTTTTT	TRBV28	TRBD1	15	TRBJ1-4	NA
CASRGNIQYF	TGTGCCAGCAGGGGAAACATTCAGTACTTC	TRBV2	NA	10	TRBJ2-4	NA
CASSPFKGENTEAFF	TGTGCCAGCTCCCCCTTTAAAGGCGAGAACACTGAAGCTTTCTTT	TRBV18	NA	15	TRBJ1-1	NA
CASSASRVGAGVPDTQYF	TGCGCCAGCAGCGCCTCAAGGGTCGGAGCGGGAGTGCCAGATACGCAGTATTTT	TRBV5-1	TRBD2	18	TRBJ2-3	NA
CASSSTGTGPYGYTF	TGTGCCAGCAGCTCTACCGGGACAGGACCTTATGGCTACACCTTC	TRBV7-2	TRBD1	15	TRBJ1-2	NA
CASSITGYQGSSGRGDEQFF	TGTGCCAGTAGTATCACAGGGTACCAGGGTTCCAGCGGGAGAGGCGATGAGCAGTTCTTC	TRBV19	TRBD2	20	TRBJ2-1	NA
CASSEASTSYGYTF	TGTGCCAGCAGTGAGGCCTCTACTTCCTATGGCTACACCTTC	TRBV2	NA	14	TRBJ1-2	few
CAWGTGSTDTQYF	TGTGCCTGGGGGACAGGCAGCACAGATACGCAGTATTTT	TRBV30	TRBD1	13	TRBJ2-3	once
CSAGQGAYNEQFF	TGCAGCGCGGGACAGGGGGCCTACAATGAGCAGTTCTTC	TRBV29-1	TRBD1	13	TRBJ2-1	NA
CASSAGQGSREQYF	TGTGCCAGCAGCGCGGGACAGGGTAGTCGCGAGCAGTACTTC	TRBV9	TRBD1	14	TRBJ2-7	NA
CATHRGPTEAFF	TGTGCCACGCATCGAGGGCCCACTGAAGCTTTCTTT	TRBV6-5	NA	12	TRBJ1-1	NA
CASSSRTGGGNGYTF	TGTGCCAGCAGCTCCCGGACAGGGGGCGGGAATGGCTACACCTTC	TRBV7-9	TRBD1	15	TRBJ1-2	NA
CASSSHIYEQYF	TGTGCCAGCAGTTCCCACATCTACGAGCAGTACTTC	TRBV28	NA	12	TRBJ2-7	NA
CSVEVPKVNTEAFF	TGCAGCGTTGAAGTCCCAAAGGTGAACACTGAAGCTTTCTTT	TRBV29-1	NA	14	TRBJ1-1	NA
CASSTPLDREKLFF	TGTGCCAGTAGTACTCCATTGGACAGGGAAAAACTGTTTTTT	TRBV19	TRBD1	14	TRBJ1-4	NA
CATHKGGAGVSPDTQYF	TGTGCCACCCATAAGGGAGGGGCAGGGGTGTCCCCGGATACGCAGTATTTT	TRBV10-3	NA	17	TRBJ2-3	NA
CASSYPSLDAYTEAFF	TGTGCCAGTAGTTACCCTTCCTTAGACGCTTACACTGAAGCTTTCTTT	TRBV19	NA	16	TRBJ1-1	NA
CASSKGTSGSSPDTQYF	TGTGCCAGCAGCAAAGGAACTAGCGGGAGTAGCCCAGATACGCAGTATTTT	TRBV7-9	TRBD2	17	TRBJ2-3	once
CASSEIAGGPNEQFF	TGTGCCAGCAGTGAAATAGCGGGAGGGCCCAATGAGCAGTTCTTC	TRBV6-1	TRBD2	15	TRBJ2-1	NA
CASRAGGAQETQYF	TGTGCCAGCAGGGCCGGAGGGGCCCAAGAGACCCAGTACTTC	TRBV28	NA	14	TRBJ2-5	NA
CASSSPGGSDTQYF	TGTGCCAGCAGTTCACCCGGAGGTTCAGATACGCAGTATTTT	TRBV28	NA	14	TRBJ2-3	NA
CASSSSRGSYEQYF	TGTGCCAGCAGCTCTAGTAGGGGGTCCTACGAGCAGTACTTC	TRBV11-2	NA	14	TRBJ2-7	NA
CASSGQQLNTEAFF	TGTGCCAGCAGTGGACAGCAACTGAACACTGAAGCTTTCTTT	TRBV6-5	NA	14	TRBJ1-1	once
CASRTQGVSNQPQHF	TGTGCCAGCAGAACCCAGGGGGTCAGCAATCAGCCCCAGCATTTT	TRBV28	TRBD1	15	TRBJ1-5	once
CASSPRANRSSYEQYF	TGTGCCAGCAGCCCCCGGGCCAATCGGTCCTCCTACGAGCAGTACTTC	TRBV11-2	NA	16	TRBJ2-7	NA
CASSLGQGAGLAYGYTF	TGTGCCAGCAGCCTAGGACAGGGGGCTGGCTTAGCCTATGGCTACACCTTC	TRBV5-4	TRBD1	17	TRBJ1-2	NA
CASSLLQETQYF	TGTGCCAGCAGCTTGTTACAAGAGACCCAGTACTTC	TRBV5-4	NA	12	TRBJ2-5	NA
CASSLVWGGTTDTQYF	TGCGCCAGCAGCTTGGTGTGGGGGGGAACCACAGATACGCAGTATTTT	TRBV5-1	TRBD2	16	TRBJ2-3	NA
CASQDRSTDTQYF	TGTGCCAGTCAGGACAGGAGCACAGATACGCAGTATTTT	TRBV19	TRBD1	13	TRBJ2-3	NA
CAWRSQSYNEQFF	TGTGCCTGGAGATCGCAGTCCTACAATGAGCAGTTCTTC	TRBV30	NA	13	TRBJ2-1	NA
CASSWGDREEGEQYF	TGCGCCAGCAGCTGGGGGGACAGGGAAGAGGGCGAGCAGTACTTC	TRBV5-1	TRBD1	15	TRBJ2-7	NA
CASSPPASNEKLFF	TGTGCCAGCAGCCCGCCTGCCAGTAATGAAAAACTGTTTTTT	TRBV4-2	NA	14	TRBJ1-4	once
CASSSGNTDTQYF	TGTGCCAGCAGTTCCGGGAACACAGATACGCAGTATTTT	TRBV28	NA	13	TRBJ2-3	NA
CASSLALGETQYF	TGCGCCAGCAGCTTGGCCTTGGGGGAGACCCAGTACTTC	TRBV5-1	NA	13	TRBJ2-5	NA
CASSLSLTGNLLYEQFF	TGTGCCAGCAGTTTATCGCTTACAGGCAATTTGTTGTATGAGCAGTTCTTC	TRBV27	NA	17	TRBJ2-1	NA
CASSPRGSGRATGELFF	TGCGCCAGCAGCCCCCGGGGTAGCGGGAGGGCCACGGGGGAGCTGTTTTTT	TRBV4-3	TRBD2	17	TRBJ2-2	NA
CASSEFTSNQPQHF	TGTGCCAGCAGTGAATTTACTAGCAATCAGCCCCAGCATTTT	TRBV25-1	NA	14	TRBJ1-5	NA
CASSGYQTANYGYTF	TGTGCCAGCAGCGGGTATCAGACAGCTAACTATGGCTACACCTTC	TRBV9	NA	15	TRBJ1-2	NA
CASSPGTAPISYEQYF	TGCGCCAGCAGCCCTGGGACAGCCCCAATCTCCTACGAGCAGTACTTC	TRBV5-1	TRBD1	16	TRBJ2-7	NA
CASSQASLSTDTQYF	TGTGCCAGCAGCCAAGCAAGCCTGAGCACAGATACGCAGTATTTT	TRBV4-2	NA	15	TRBJ2-3	NA
CASSPGQGEQFF	TGTGCCAGCAGCCCGGGACAAGGGGAGCAGTTCTTC	TRBV7-3	NA	12	TRBJ2-1	once
CASSMRQGVRNQPQHF	TGTGCCAGTAGTATGAGACAGGGCGTGCGCAATCAGCCCCAGCATTTT	TRBV19	TRBD1	16	TRBJ1-5	NA
CASSNTVTPTGELFF	TGTGCCAGCTCCAACACCGTTACCCCCACCGGGGAGCTGTTTTTT	TRBV18	NA	15	TRBJ2-2	NA
CSVESGVKASYEQYF	TGCAGCGTTGAATCGGGGGTAAAGGCTTCCTACGAGCAGTACTTC	TRBV29-1	NA	15	TRBJ2-7	NA
CASSTPEGASTEAFF	TGTGCCAGTAGTACCCCGGAGGGGGCAAGTACTGAAGCTTTCTTT	TRBV19	TRBD1	15	TRBJ1-1	NA
CASSRLGLEGNEQFF	TGTGCCAGCAGCCGCTTGGGGCTAGAGGGGAATGAGCAGTTCTTC	TRBV7-9	NA	15	TRBJ2-1	NA